Below are 28 T cell receptor beta chains sequenced from a single sample in a study of cytomegalovirus exposure and HLA in healthy donors. The primer mix had 60 Vbeta and 13 Jbeta primers. The method was immunoSEQ multiplex PCR; TCRdb's version includes in-frame clones alone and lacks a portion of them. The sample lists roughly 120,000 clones; 80% were seen once. The source material was PBMCs. The receptors come from a male donor in good health and CMV-seronegative.

This chain links TRBV18 with TRBJ2-7; D is unclear. This CDR3 spans 14 amino acids. The V gene lost 6 bases and the J gene lost 0 bases, with 12 bases spanning the gap. CDR1 is KGHSH and CDR2 is LQKENI in the germline V gene. CDR3 sequence reads: CASSLADSSYEQYF. Here the CDR3 DNA reads TGTGCCAGCTCCTTAGCCGATAGCTCCTACGAGCAGTACTTC.

The V call is TRBV7-2, the J call TRBJ2-7; 7 nucleotides line up with TRBD1. This CDR3 is 15 amino acids long. V lost 6 bases, J lost 2 bases, and 10 bases stayed unmatched. CDR1 is SGHTA and CDR2 is FQGNSA in the germline V gene. The CDR3, as DNA: TGTGCCAGCAGGCCCCGGGTTACAGGGGCCTACGAGCAGTACTTC. Protein sequence: CASRPRVTGAYEQYF. Full variable domain (rest looked up from reference TRBV7-2 and TRBJ2-7): GAGVSQSPSNKVTEKGKDVELRCDPISGHTALYWYRQSLGQGLEFLIYFQGNSAPDKSGLPSDRFSAERTGGSVSTLTIQRTQQEDSAVYLCASRPRVTGAYEQYFGPGTRLTVT.

The sample holds one count of this clone. This rearrangement joins TRBV19 to TRBJ2-7, with a possible D match to TRBD1 (6 bases). The germline V gene encodes CDR1 LNHDA and CDR2 SQIVND (reference sequence). CDR3 length: 15 residues. V was pared by 5 bases and J by 3 bases, with 17 bases between. Written as DNA, the CDR3 is TGTGCCAGTAGTTCCTTCGGGGACACGGACTACGAGCAGTACTTC. As protein: CASSSFGDTDYEQYF.

This clone was seen just once. V and J are TRBV6-5 and TRBJ1-2, with D maybe TRBD1 (5 bases). V lost 7 bases and J lost 7, with 19 bases in between. CDR1 and CDR2 from the germline V gene are MNHEY and SVGAGI. CDR3 length: 14 residues. The CDR3 DNA follows: TGTGCCAGCACGAATGTCCAGGGCTCTTTTGGCTACACCTTC. It translates to CASTNVQGSFGYTF.

The chain combines TRBV29-1 with TRBJ1-2; 7 bases fit TRBD1. The CDR3 has 13 amino acids. With V trimmed by 6 bases and J by 2 bases, 6 bases remained unmatched. Germline-derived CDR1 and CDR2 are SQVTM and ANQGSEA. CDR3 sequence (DNA): TGCAGCGTCCGCGGACAGGAGAACTATGGCTACACCTTC. Its translation is CSVRGQENYGYTF.

The rearrangement uses TRBV18 and TRBJ1-1; 8 bases are shared with TRBD1. CDR3 size: 14 residues. V lost 3 bases and J lost 5; bases outside the gene matches: 5. Germline assignment: CDR1 KGHSH and CDR2 LQKENI. The CDR3 bases are TGTGCCAGCTCACCCAGACAGGGGTTAACTGAAGCTTTCTTT. This gives the protein CASSPRQGLTEAFF.

The chain employs TRBV19 and TRBJ2-6, with D maybe TRBD1 (6 bases). This CDR3 contains 15 residues. Germline V gene lookup returns CDR1 LNHDA and CDR2 SQIVND (reference sequence). Between the trimmed V and J ends, which lost 7 bases and 0 bases, there was a span of 10 bases. The CDR3 protein is CASTVQGSGANVLTF. The CDR3, as DNA: TGTGCCAGTACCGTACAGGGCTCTGGGGCCAACGTCCTGACTTTC.

The V call is TRBV5-5, the J call TRBJ2-7, with a weak D call TRBD2 (6 bases). Germline V gene lookup returns CDR1 SGHKS and CDR2 YYEKEE (reference sequence). Deletions cut 2 bases from V and 3 bases from J, with 18 bases between. The CDR3 is 16 residues long. CDR3 in amino acids: CASSFSGTHKYYEQYF. DNA for the CDR3: TGTGCCAGCAGCTTCTCCGGGACTCATAAATACTACGAGCAGTACTTC. The variable domain in full, with the rest retrieved from reference TRBV5-5 and TRBJ2-7, is DAGVTQSPTHLIKTRGQQVTLRCSPISGHKSVSWYQQVLGQGPQFIFQYYEKEERGRGNFPDRFSARQFPNYSSELNVNALLLGDSALYLCASSFSGTHKYYEQYFGPGTRLTVT.

The rearrangement joins TRBV7-8 to TRBJ1-1; D is ambiguous. The germline V and J ends were trimmed by 1 base and 5 bases, with 8 bases remaining between them. Germline V gene sequence: CDR1 SGHVS, CDR2 FQNEAQ. The CDR3 sequence is 13 residues long. CDR3 loop: CASSLGARTEAFF. As DNA, the CDR3 is TGTGCCAGCAGCTTAGGAGCTAGGACTGAAGCTTTCTTT.

The genes are TRBV6-1 and TRBJ2-3, with 9 positions matching TRBD2. The CDR3 extends over 15 amino acids. Germline assignment: CDR1 MNHNS and CDR2 SASEGT. The junction had 12 bases not matched to a gene; V was cut back by 6 bases and J by 8 bases. The chain's CDR3 is CASRLSGSSGGTQYF. The CDR3 DNA sequence: TGTGCCAGCAGGCTTAGCGGGAGTTCTGGGGGTACGCAGTATTTT.

This clone appeared once. The V gene is TRBV6-4, the J gene TRBJ1-4; D is unresolved. The CDR3 is 14 residues long. The germline gives CDR1 MRHNA, CDR2 SNTAGT. Trimming stripped 0 bases from V and 8 bases from J, with 10 bases between. The CDR3 sequence: CASSDSDFFEKLFF. CDR3 nucleotides: TGTGCCAGCAGTGACTCGGACTTCTTCGAAAAACTGTTTTTT.

J is TRBJ1-2 and V is TRBV5-1; weak D call: TRBD1 (5 bases). CDR1 and CDR2 (germline): SGHRS, YFSETQ. The CDR3 extends over 12 amino acids. Trimming removed 4 bases at V and 8 bases at J, with 12 bases between. The CDR3 spells CASSPRDSGYTF. CDR3 nucleotides: TGCGCCAGCAGCCCCCGAGACAGCGGCTACACCTTC.

This clone occurred once. The chain links TRBV5-4 to TRBJ2-7, with 11 bases lining up with TRBD2. Germline CDR1 and CDR2: SGHNT and YYREEE (reference sequence). CDR3 length equals 20 residues. Trimming cost V 0 bases and J 3 bases; bases outside gene matches: 17. CDR3 in amino acids: CASSLDSRDRGLAGFYEQYF. The DNA for the CDR3 is TGTGCCAGCAGCTTGGACTCGCGGGACAGAGGACTAGCGGGCTTCTACGAGCAGTACTTC.

This chain links TRBV25-1 with TRBJ2-2, with 10 bases identical to TRBD1. CDR1 and CDR2 (germline): MGHDK, SYGVNS. V shed 5 bases, J shed 3 bases, and the junction held 3 bases outside the gene matches. This CDR3 is 15 amino acids long. The CDR3 is CASSFGTGDTGELFF. In DNA form, the CDR3 reads TGTGCCAGCAGTTTCGGGACAGGGGACACCGGGGAGCTGTTTTTT.

The rearrangement joins TRBV10-3 to TRBJ1-5; TRBD1 matches 8 bases. Trimming removed 2 bases from V and 2 bases from J; junction bases left unmatched: 2. This CDR3 region has 15 residues. Germline V CDR1 and CDR2: ENHRY, SYGVKD. The CDR3 bases are TGTGCCATCAGTGAGGCGACAGGGGGCAATCAGCCCCAGCATTTT. Translated, it gives CAISEATGGNQPQHF.

The chain carries TRBV6-6 and TRBJ2-5; perhaps TRBD1 as D (6 bases). The end of the DNA is better explained by TRBJ2-7, so the J call may be wrong. This CDR3 is built from 15 residues. From germline, CDR1 is MNHNY and CDR2 SVGAGI (reference sequence). The CDR3 bases are TGTGCCACCCTAGGGACAACCCCGAACCTCTACGAGCAGTACTTC. Its protein product is CATLGTTPNLYEQYF.

The chain couples TRBV7-9 to TRBJ1-5; 9 nucleotides align to TRBD1. The germline V gene has CDR1 SEHNR and CDR2 FQNEAQ (reference sequence). V lost 3 bases to trimming and J lost 5 bases; unmatched junction nucleotides: 5. The CDR3 extends over 15 amino acids. The CDR3 loop is CASSLGDRDDQPQHF. In DNA form, the CDR3 reads TGTGCCAGCAGCTTGGGGGACAGGGACGATCAGCCCCAGCATTTT.

The rearrangement uses TRBV6-5 and TRBJ1-1, with D perhaps matching TRBD1 (6 bases). The germline CDR1 and CDR2 sequences are MNHEY and SVGAGI. The CDR3 contains 13 residues. The V end lost 4 bases, the J end lost 3 bases, and 9 bases lay between the germline ends. DNA of the CDR3: TGTGCCAGCAGTTTCCGACAGGACACTGAAGCTTTCTTT. This gives the protein CASSFRQDTEAFF.

The genes are TRBV19 and TRBJ1-1, with D possibly TRBD1 on 5 matching bases. Germline V gives CDR1 LNHDA, CDR2 SQIVND (reference sequence). The CDR3 runs to 18 residues. V lost 9 bases to trimming and J lost 4 bases, with 30 bases between them. The DNA for the CDR3 is TGTGCCAGCGACGACCAAGGCAGGGAAGATCCTCCGGGCACTGAAGCTTTCTTT. Encoded protein: CASDDQGREDPPGTEAFF. Looking up the rest from reference TRBV19 and TRBJ1-1 gives the full variable domain: DGGITQSPKYLFRKEGQNVTLSCEQNLNHDAMYWYRQDPGQGLRLIYYSQIVNDFQKGDIAEGYSVSREKKESFPLTVTSAQKNPTAFYLCASDDQGREDPPGTEAFFGQGTRLTVV.

The chain links TRBV10-3 to TRBJ1-1, with a tentative D call TRBD1 (5 bases). Trimming left V 6 bases short and J 4 bases short, with 9 bases between. This CDR3 has 12 amino acids. In germline, CDR1 is ENHRY, CDR2 SYGVKD. CDR3 loop: CAISQGGTEAFF. CDR3 nucleotide sequence: TGTGCCATCAGCCAGGGTGGCACTGAAGCTTTCTTT.

V is TRBV10-1 and J is TRBJ2-3; D is uncertain. Germline CDR1 reads WNHNN; CDR2 reads SYGVQD (reference sequence). The CDR3 runs 10 residues. The ends were cut back, 9 bases at V and 12 bases at J, with 13 bases in the middle. CDR3 amino acids: CARCSSPQYF. CDR3 nucleotide sequence: TGCGCCAGATGCTCCAGTCCCCAGTATTTT.

The chain is built from TRBV5-4 and TRBJ2-7; 9 bases map to TRBD1. This CDR3 comprises 15 residues. V shed 2 bases, J shed 4 bases, and the junction held 7 bases outside the gene matches. CDR1 and CDR2 from the germline V gene are SGHNT and YYREEE (reference sequence). The CDR3 loop reads CASSLPTGGVYEQYF. The CDR3 DNA reads as TGTGCCAGCAGCTTACCGACAGGGGGAGTTTACGAGCAGTACTTC.

The rearrangement joins TRBV6-1 to TRBJ2-1; the D gene is possibly TRBD1 (7 bases). Germline loops: CDR1 MNHNS, CDR2 SASEGT. Trimming cost V 6 bases and J 10 bases, with 16 bases left between them. The CDR3 loop spans 13 amino acids. The CDR3 nucleotides are TGTGCCAGCAGCGGGACAGCGGGTTTGGAGCAGTTCTTC. Amino acid sequence: CASSGTAGLEQFF.

The gene calls are TRBV7-9 and TRBJ2-7; D might be TRBD2 (6 bases). Trimming took off 5 bases at V and 2 bases at J, with 13 bases between the two ends. Germline values: CDR1 SEHNR, CDR2 FQNEAQ (reference sequence). The CDR3 totals 14 residues. CDR3 loop: CASSPGTEPYEQYF. DNA for the CDR3: TGTGCCAGCAGCCCCGGGACTGAGCCCTACGAGCAGTACTTC.

This rearrangement joins TRBV30 to TRBJ1-1; possible D gene TRBD1, 5 bases. V lost 5 bases and J 5 bases, leaving 9 bases between the germline ends. CDR1 and CDR2 from the germline V gene are GTSNPN and SVGIG (reference sequence). The CDR3 loop spans 11 amino acids. The CDR3 DNA follows: TGTGCCTGGTCTCAGGGAACTGAAGCTTTCTTT. Its protein product is CAWSQGTEAFF.

This rearrangement joins TRBV15 to TRBJ2-7, with 9 positions matching TRBD1. V was clipped by 4 bases and J by 1 base; unmatched bases: 8. CDR3 length: 16 amino acids. Looked up from germline, CDR1 is LNHNV and CDR2 is YYDKDF (reference sequence). In DNA form, the CDR3 reads TGTGCCACCAGCACCTTCCCGGGACAGGGTTCCTACGAGCAGTACTTC. As protein: CATSTFPGQGSYEQYF.

This clone was picked up one time. This chain links TRBV18 with TRBJ2-2, with 8 bases matching TRBD2. With V trimmed by 0 bases and J by 3 bases, 6 bases remained unmatched. This CDR3 has 17 amino acids. The germline gives CDR1 KGHSH, CDR2 LQKENI. As DNA, the CDR3 is TGTGCCAGCTCACCACCGCAGACTAGCGCGTACACCGGGGAGCTGTTTTTT. This sequence encodes CASSPPQTSAYTGELFF.

The rearrangement links TRBV4-3 to TRBJ2-7, with D hard to call. Germline lookup yields CDR1 LGHNA and CDR2 YSLEER. V dropped 0 bases and J dropped 0 bases, with 15 bases sitting between them. The CDR3 totals 17 residues. The CDR3 DNA reads as TGCGCCAGCAGCCAAGATCCAACCGGGTCCAGCTCCTACGAGCAGTACTTC. Amino acids: CASSQDPTGSSSYEQYF.